Below, 17 T cell receptor beta chains from the same sample are listed, as sequenced in a study of blood T cell repertoires in COVID-19. Assay: immunoSEQ multiplex PCR; the TCRdb copy retains only in-frame clones and omits some. The sample has 250,000 or so clones; 70% to 85% are singletons. Sequencing used peripheral blood. Receptors originate from an elderly woman with acute or convalescent COVID-19.

The J gene is TRBJ2-3, the V gene TRBV29-1; no firm D call. The CDR3 extends over 10 amino acids. Per germline, CDR1 SQVTM and CDR2 ANQGSEA. Trimming removed 4 bases at V and 7 bases at J, with 6 bases between. The CDR3 loop reads CSVALHTQYF. The CDR3 DNA sequence: TGCAGCGTTGCCCTCCATACGCAGTATTTT.

The rearrangement joins TRBV6-2 or TRBV6-3 to TRBJ1-5; D is ambiguous. The germline V gene encodes CDR1 MNHEY and CDR2 SVGEGT. There are 14 residues in the CDR3. Trimming took 0 bases from V and 4 from J, leaving 7 bases between them. The CDR3 reads CASSYSPRNQPQHF. DNA for the CDR3: TGTGCCAGCAGTTACTCCCCCAGGAATCAGCCCCAGCATTTT.

This clone has only a few counts. The chain employs TRBV6-5 and TRBJ1-1; the D gene is possibly TRBD1 (6 bases). The germline V and J ends were trimmed by 4 bases and 4 bases, with 13 bases remaining between them. Germline V gene data show CDR1 as MNHEY and CDR2 as SVGAGI. This CDR3 contains 14 residues. The CDR3 DNA reads as TGTGCCAGCAGTTTACAGGGTGGTGTCACTGAAGCTTTCTTT. Protein product: CASSLQGGVTEAFF.

V usage is TRBV4-3 and J usage is TRBJ2-3; TRBD2 aligns across 8 bases. V lost 1 base to trimming and J lost 4 bases; unmatched junction nucleotides: 7. Per the germline V gene, CDR1 is LGHNA and CDR2 is YSLEER. The CDR3 has 16 residues. CDR3 DNA sequence: TGCGCCAGCAGCCAAGGAGCGGGAGTAGGTGCAGATACGCAGTATTTT. Translation: CASSQGAGVGADTQYF.

The genes are TRBV7-9 and TRBJ2-5, with TRBD2 matching 8 bases. Germline loops: CDR1 SEHNR, CDR2 FQNEAQ (reference sequence). V gave up 5 bases and J gave up 5 bases; unmatched junction bases: 4. The CDR3 has 13 amino acids. This chain's CDR3 is CASSQAGAETQYF. Here the CDR3 DNA reads TGTGCCAGCAGCCAAGCGGGGGCGGAGACCCAGTACTTC.

This chain uses TRBV28 with TRBJ2-6, with 7 bases identical to TRBD2. After removal of 4 bases from V and 2 bases from J, the junction contained 8 bases not matched to a gene. Germline CDR1 MDHEN, CDR2 SYDVKM. The CDR3 runs 17 residues. The CDR3 region is CASSSHLGGAGANVLTF. DNA of the CDR3: TGTGCCAGCAGTTCCCACCTGGGAGGGGCTGGGGCCAACGTCCTGACTTTC.

A few counts support this clone. The chain links TRBV28 to TRBJ2-1, with a tentative D call TRBD2 (6 bases). Germline V CDR1 and CDR2: MDHEN, SYDVKM. V was cut by 2 bases and J by 4 bases, with 12 bases left in between. The CDR3 is 15 residues long. CDR3 region: CASSLTSTSYNEQFF. The CDR3 DNA is TGTGCCAGCAGTTTAACTAGCACATCATACAATGAGCAGTTCTTC.

The gene calls are TRBV10-3 and TRBJ1-5; 10 bases map to TRBD1. The CDR3 totals 16 residues. With V trimmed by 0 bases and J by 7 bases, 6 bases remained unmatched. Per the germline V gene, CDR1 is ENHRY and CDR2 is SYGVKD. The CDR3 sequence: CAISESSTGGVQPQHF. CDR3 nucleotides: TGTGCCATCAGTGAGTCCTCGACAGGGGGCGTGCAGCCCCAGCATTTT.

This clone was picked up a small number of times. The V call is TRBV18, the J call TRBJ1-5; 9 nucleotides match TRBD1. This CDR3 is 18 amino acids long. Germline V CDR1 and CDR2: KGHSH, LQKENI. J lost 0 bases, V lost 4 bases, and 10 bases had no gene match. CDR3 in amino acids: CASSRSGTGSLSNQPQHF. The CDR3 nucleotides are TGTGCCAGCTCACGGTCCGGGACAGGGTCCCTTAGCAATCAGCCCCAGCATTTT.

V and J are TRBV6-5 and TRBJ1-4; perhaps TRBD1 as D (5 bases). The germline CDR1 and CDR2 sequences are MNHEY and SVGAGI. Trimming stripped 6 bases from V and 10 bases from J, with 15 bases between. This CDR3 has 13 amino acids. The CDR3 DNA reads as TGTGCCAGCAGCGACCCAGTGGGGGGAAAACTGTTTTTT. This encodes CASSDPVGGKLFF.

This clone has a single count. V and J are TRBV19 and TRBJ1-1; D gene uncertain. The CDR3 length is 13 residues. From germline, CDR1 is LNHDA and CDR2 SQIVND (reference sequence). The V and J ends lost 5 bases and 1 base respectively, with 8 bases between them. The CDR3 sequence: CASSRSTNTEAFF. In DNA, the CDR3 is TGTGCCAGTAGTCGGTCAACGAACACTGAAGCTTTCTTT.

The DNA of the CDR3 is TGTGCCAGCTCACCCCAGGGAAACGGTGAAAAACTGTTTTTT. It translates to CASSPQGNGEKLFF. The chain employs TRBV18 and TRBJ1-4; maybe TRBD1 (5 bases). CDR1 is KGHSH, CDR2 LQKENI, per germline. Trimming removed 3 bases from V and 7 bases from J, with 12 bases in between. This CDR3 has 14 residues.

At least ten counts were recorded for this clone. This chain joins TRBV2 and TRBJ2-1; D is perhaps TRBD1 (5 bases). With 5 bases removed from V and 6 bases from J, the gap between germline ends came to 8 bases. Germline CDR1 reads SNHLY; CDR2 reads FYNNEI. This CDR3 is built from 12 residues. The CDR3, as DNA: TGTGCCAGCAGTTCTGACAGCAATGAGCAGTTCTTC. It yields the protein CASSSDSNEQFF.

This clone was seen just once. This CDR3 is CASSLSQGASYNSPLHF. The CDR3 nucleotides are TGTGCCAGCAGTTTATCTCAGGGGGCAAGCTATAATTCACCCCTCCACTTT. This chain joins TRBV28 and TRBJ1-6, with 8 bases fitting TRBD1. Trimming cost V 1 base and J 3 bases; bases outside gene matches: 5. Looked up from germline, CDR1 is MDHEN and CDR2 is SYDVKM. The CDR3 loop spans 17 amino acids. Together with reference TRBV28 and TRBJ1-6, the CDR3 gives the full variable domain: DVKVTQSSRYLVKRTGEKVFLECVQDMDHENMFWYRQDPGLGLRLIYFSYDVKMKEKGDIPEGYSVSREKKERFSLILESASTNQTSMYLCASSLSQGASYNSPLHFGNGTRLTVT.

This chain joins TRBV5-1 and TRBJ1-3; 7 nucleotides line up with TRBD1. V shed 5 bases and J 2 bases; nucleotides not matched to a gene: 4. Germline CDR1 is SGHRS and CDR2 is YFSETQ. This CDR3 spans 14 amino acids. The CDR3: CASSFQGAGNTIYF. In nucleotides, the CDR3 is TGCGCCAGCAGTTTTCAGGGGGCTGGAAACACCATATATTTT.

The CDR3: CASIPGGQANYGYTF. Written as DNA, the CDR3 is TGTGCCAGCATTCCCGGGGGGCAAGCTAACTATGGCTACACCTTC. This chain joins TRBV28 and TRBJ1-2; TRBD1 might be the D (6 bases). Germline V gives CDR1 MDHEN, CDR2 SYDVKM. V was pared by 7 bases and J by 0 bases, with 15 bases between. This CDR3 region has 15 residues.

The J gene is TRBJ1-2, the V gene TRBV18; 7 nucleotides line up with TRBD1. The CDR3 covers 16 residues. The V and J ends lost 1 base and 1 base, in that order; junction bases with no gene match: 6. Per the germline V gene, CDR1 is KGHSH and CDR2 is LQKENI. CDR3 residues: CASSPRGDRLNYGYTF. Here the CDR3 DNA reads TGTGCCAGCTCACCACGCGGGGACAGACTTAACTATGGCTACACCTTC.